The clone carrying this T cell receptor beta chain was recorded at least ten times. Antigen unknown. The V gene end was trimmed by 6 bases and the J gene end by 4 bases; junction bases not matched to a gene: 6. This CDR3 region has 15 residues. Germline V gene sequence: CDR1 MNHEY, CDR2 SMNVEV (reference sequence). The data belong to a study of naive and memory T cell subsets. Whole-study results and caveats: Diversity fell and Gini index rose from naive through CM, EM, EMRA.

Both TRBC1 and TRBC2 were covered by a beta constant-region primer of two equimolar oligonucleotides. The ligated cDNA underwent four PCR rounds using SP2 and nested alpha and beta constant-region primers. MiXCR, run by TCRdb on the UMI-ligation and nested PCR reads, gives a single entry per CDR3 protein. The sample lists around 17,000 distinct CDR3 sequences; 8% to 9.5% were seen once. Material: central memory CD8+ T cells from blood. The chain uses TRBV27 and TRBJ2-1, with TRBD2 matching 10 bases. This clonotype originated in a human donor in good health. The CDR3 bases are TGTGCCAGCAGCTTTTTAGCGGGGGGTTACAATGAGCAGTTCTTC. Amino acids: CASSFLAGGYNEQFF.